The 28 T cell receptor beta chains reported below all come from one sample, sequenced in a study of post-analysis software for immune sequencing data. The study's findings and limits: Patients used about five TRBV segments, including TRBV5-6, TRBV5-1 and TRBV20-1, more often than controls.

These receptors have no known antigen. Unique molecular identifiers tagged the TCR beta cDNA libraries. TCRdb re-called the PCR reads through MiXCR, storing one row per CDR3 protein. The repertoire includes some 800,000 distinct CDR3 sequences, 40% to 55% of them detected once, and approximately 4.4% sits in the top ten. The sample taken for sequencing was blood. Receptors originate from a girl aged 5 to 17 with multiple sclerosis.

CDR3 region: CASSQDGGGGRDGYTF. The CDR3 DNA follows: TGCGCCAGCAGCCAAGATGGGGGGGGGGGCCGAGATGGCTACACCTTC. The V call is TRBV4-3, the J call TRBJ1-2; weak D call: TRBD1 (6 bases). Trimming took off 0 bases at V and 6 bases at J, with 17 bases between the two ends. The CDR3 is made up of 16 amino acids. Germline-derived CDR1 and CDR2 are LGHNA and YSLEER.

This clonotype has a handful of counts. The chain employs TRBV5-1 and TRBJ1-4, with a possible D match to TRBD1 (5 bases). CDR1 SGHRS and CDR2 YFSETQ come from the germline V gene. V lost 0 bases, J lost 5 bases, and 8 bases lay in between. CDR3 length: 14 amino acids. The CDR3 nucleotides read TGCGCCAGCAGCTTGGAGAGGGGCAATGAAAAACTGTTTTTT. Its protein product is CASSLERGNEKLFF.

The J gene is TRBJ1-4, the V gene TRBV12-3 or TRBV12-4; D might be TRBD1 (5 bases). V dropped 5 bases and J dropped 15 bases, with 19 bases sitting between them. CDR3 length: 13 amino acids. The CDR3 nucleotides are TGTGCCAGCAGTCTGGGGCCTCTGACCACATTGTTTTTT. As protein: CASSLGPLTTLFF.

The chain couples TRBV9 to TRBJ2-3, with 9 bases matching TRBD2. The V segment lost 3 bases and the J segment 6 bases; nucleotides outside the gene matches: 2. The germline CDR1 and CDR2 sequences are SGDLS and YYNGEE. This CDR3 has 13 residues. DNA for the CDR3: TGTGCCAGCAGCGGACTAGCGGCCGATACGCAGTATTTT. Translated, it gives CASSGLAADTQYF.

This rearrangement joins TRBV4-3 to TRBJ2-1, with a tentative D call TRBD2 (5 bases). The germline V gene encodes CDR1 LGHNA and CDR2 YSLEER. The CDR3 runs to 15 residues. Trimming took off 0 bases at V and 8 bases at J, with 14 bases between the two ends. As DNA, the CDR3 is TGCGCCAGCAGCCAAGATTTGGGGTTGAGGGATGAGCAGTTCTTC. It specifies CASSQDLGLRDEQFF.

The chain joins TRBV5-1 to TRBJ2-1; D may be TRBD2 (6 bases). Trimming removed 0 bases at V and 0 bases at J, with 10 bases between. CDR3 length: 16 amino acids. Germline V gene lookup returns CDR1 SGHRS and CDR2 YFSETQ. This CDR3 reads CASSLESGRSYNEQFF. In DNA, the CDR3 is TGCGCCAGCAGCTTGGAAAGCGGGCGCTCCTACAATGAGCAGTTCTTC.

This chain uses TRBV30 with TRBJ2-1, with D perhaps assigned TRBD1 or TRBD2 (5 bases each). V lost 0 bases and J 9 bases, leaving 12 bases between the germline ends. Germline V CDR1 and CDR2: GTSNPN, SVGIG (reference sequence). The CDR3 has 13 residues. This CDR3 reads CAWSVEGPLEQFF. CDR3 in DNA: TGTGCCTGGAGTGTAGAGGGGCCCCTTGAGCAGTTCTTC.

This rearrangement joins TRBV5-1 to TRBJ2-3; 9 positions agree with TRBD2. Germline trimming cut 0 bases from V and 0 bases from J; bases unmatched to any gene: 2. This CDR3 spans 16 amino acids. Germline assignment: CDR1 SGHRS and CDR2 YFSETQ. DNA of the CDR3: TGCGCCAGCAGCTTGGCCCTAGCGGGGAGCACAGATACGCAGTATTTT. This sequence encodes CASSLALAGSTDTQYF. The full variable domain, completed using reference TRBV5-1 and TRBJ2-3, is KAGVTQTPRYLIKTRGQQVTLSCSPISGHRSVSWYQQTPGQGLQFLFEYFSETQRNKGNFPGRFSGRQFSNSRSEMNVSTLELGDSALYLCASSLALAGSTDTQYFGPGTRLTVL.

The chain uses TRBV7-2 and TRBJ2-7; D remains ambiguous. V lost 5 bases to trimming and J lost 6 bases, with 14 bases between them. CDR1 and CDR2 (germline): SGHTA, FQGNSA. This CDR3 contains 13 residues. In nucleotides, the CDR3 is TGTGCCAGCAGCCAGCCTAACTACCTCGAGCAGTACTTC. The encoded protein is CASSQPNYLEQYF.

In its sample, this clonotype was seen a few times. The chain recombines TRBV7-2 with TRBJ2-4; 10 bases are a match to TRBD1. The CDR3 is 14 amino acids. The germline gives CDR1 SGHTA, CDR2 FQGNSA. V lost 4 bases to trimming and J lost 9 bases; unmatched junction nucleotides: 6. CDR3 in amino acids: CASSYLTGGGIQYF. The CDR3 DNA follows: TGTGCCAGCAGCTACCTGACAGGGGGCGGCATTCAGTACTTC. The whole variable domain, filled in from reference TRBV7-2 and TRBJ2-4, reads GAGVSQSPSNKVTEKGKDVELRCDPISGHTALYWYRQSLGQGLEFLIYFQGNSAPDKSGLPSDRFSAERTGGSVSTLTIQRTQQEDSAVYLCASSYLTGGGIQYFGAGTRLSVL.

This clonotype was counted between two and nine times. V usage is TRBV29-1 and J usage is TRBJ2-3, with D possibly TRBD2 on 6 matching bases. The V gene's germline CDR1 is SQVTM and CDR2 ANQGSEA. The CDR3 consists of 15 residues. V was shortened by 1 base and J by 0 bases, with 11 bases between the two germline ends. CDR3 nucleotides: TGCAGCGTTGAAGGTAGCGGCCCTAGCACAGATACGCAGTATTTT. Translated: CSVEGSGPSTDTQYF.

The chain joins TRBV20-1 to TRBJ2-3, with TRBD2 identical over 13 bases. The germline V gene has CDR1 DFQATT and CDR2 SNEGSKA (reference sequence). J was trimmed by 4 bases and V by 7 bases; bases with no gene match: 8. This CDR3 is 15 amino acids long. CDR3 sequence: CSDTGLAGVSDTQYF. In DNA, the CDR3 is TGCAGTGATACAGGACTAGCGGGAGTATCAGATACGCAGTATTTT.

Regarding this clonotype: The junction shows a germline mismatch at one end, possibly a read error. CDR3 nucleotide sequence: TGTGTCACCAGTGATTGGCAGGGAGAAGAGACCCAGTACTTC. It translates to CVTSDWQGEETQYF. This rearrangement joins TRBV24-1 to TRBJ2-7; the D gene could be TRBD1 or TRBD2 (5 bases each). The better agreement between TRBJ2-5 and the DNA end casts doubt on the J call. This CDR3 region has 14 residues. Germline-derived CDR1 and CDR2 are KGHDR and SFDVKD.

As DNA, the CDR3 is TGCGCCAGCAGCCTCTACCAAGCCCTGGGGGGACAGGGATACAATGAGCAGTTCTTC. It translates to CASSLYQALGGQGYNEQFF. The genes are TRBV5-1 and TRBJ2-1; TRBD1 matches at 9 bases. V trimming: 4 bases; J trimming: 4 bases; junction bases outside the gene matches: 18. Germline-derived CDR1 and CDR2 are SGHRS and YFSETQ. The CDR3 spans 19 residues.

The rearrangement joins TRBV20-1 to TRBJ2-3, with D hard to call. V was trimmed by 6 bases and J by 2 bases, leaving 15 bases between them. The CDR3 consists of 14 residues. From germline, CDR1 is DFQATT and CDR2 SNEGSKA (reference sequence). CDR3 region: CSATRGADTDTQYF. CDR3 DNA: TGCAGTGCCACGCGTGGTGCCGACACAGATACGCAGTATTTT.

The chain carries TRBV7-2 and TRBJ2-3; D gene unclear. The CDR3 runs to 15 residues. Trimming stripped 1 base from V and 2 bases from J, with 10 bases between. Germline V gene lookup returns CDR1 SGHTA and CDR2 FQGNSA. Written as DNA, the CDR3 is TGTGCCAGCAGCTTAGAGTCTACGCCCACAGATACGCAGTATTTT. This sequence encodes CASSLESTPTDTQYF.

This clonotype showed up just a few times. The rearrangement links TRBV20-1 to TRBJ2-5; the D gene is possibly TRBD2 (7 bases). Germline V gene lookup returns CDR1 DFQATT and CDR2 SNEGSKA (reference sequence). V shed 2 bases and J shed 1 base, with 11 bases lying between them. The CDR3 consists of 14 residues. Written as DNA, the CDR3 is TGCAGTGCTAGATTGGGGGGGGCCCAAGAGACCCAGTACTTC. Its translation: CSARLGGAQETQYF.

V gene TRBV7-2 combines with J gene TRBJ2-3, with 9 bases lining up with TRBD2. V shed 1 base and J 2 bases; nucleotides not matched to a gene: 7. The CDR3 has 17 residues. Germline assignment: CDR1 SGHTA and CDR2 FQGNSA. DNA of the CDR3: TGTGCCAGCAGCTTAGTGTTCGCGGGAGGGGTCACAGATACGCAGTATTTT. It yields the protein CASSLVFAGGVTDTQYF.

This clonotype was recorded a few times. For the CDR3, the DNA is TGTGCCAGCAGCTATGGGACAGCCCACCGGCAAGAGACCCAGTACTTC. Residues: CASSYGTAHRQETQYF. V is TRBV7-2 and J is TRBJ2-5; 7 bases match TRBD1. Germline V gives CDR1 SGHTA, CDR2 FQGNSA. This CDR3 has 16 residues. Losses at the gene ends were 4 bases for V and 2 bases for J; bases not matched to a gene: 10.

The V and J genes are TRBV6-5 and TRBJ2-1, with TRBD2 matching 9 bases. Per germline, CDR1 MNHEY and CDR2 SVGAGI. J lost 6 bases, V lost 0 bases, and 6 bases had no gene match. The CDR3 contains 16 residues. The CDR3 spells CASSYSPAGGVNEQFF. CDR3 sequence (DNA): TGTGCCAGCAGTTACTCCCCCGCGGGAGGGGTCAATGAGCAGTTCTTC.

CDR3 sequence: CASSSGTSEDTGELFF. As DNA, the CDR3 is TGCGCCAGCAGCTCGGGGACTAGCGAGGACACCGGGGAGCTGTTTTTT. V gene TRBV5-1 combines with J gene TRBJ2-2, with 10 positions matching TRBD2. Trimming removed 3 bases from V and 3 bases from J; junction bases left unmatched: 5. The CDR3 covers 16 residues. Germline lookup yields CDR1 SGHRS and CDR2 YFSETQ.

This clonotype has more than one count but fewer than ten. J is TRBJ2-3 and V is TRBV25-1; D is unresolved. Germline values: CDR1 MGHDK, CDR2 SYGVNS. Trimming cost V 7 bases and J 5 bases, with 7 bases left between them. This CDR3 spans 11 amino acids. Here the CDR3 reads CASMVGDTQYF. As DNA, the CDR3 is TGTGCCAGCATGGTAGGAGATACGCAGTATTTT.

This chain uses TRBV7-8 with TRBJ2-5; 8 bases align to TRBD2. Germline V lookup: CDR1 SGHVS, CDR2 FQNEAQ. V was pared by 1 base and J by 2 bases, with 6 bases of the junction left unmatched. CDR3 length equals 16 residues. The CDR3 sequence: CASSLERLARQETQYF. Written as DNA, the CDR3 is TGTGCCAGCAGCTTAGAACGACTAGCGCGTCAAGAGACCCAGTACTTC.

The CDR3 protein is CASSTSVVAGGSNEQFF. CDR3 DNA: TGTGCCAGCAGCACTAGCGTAGTTGCGGGAGGATCTAATGAGCAGTTCTTC. The chain links TRBV7-2 to TRBJ2-1; 8 bases are a match to TRBD2. Trimming removed 5 bases from V and 7 bases from J; junction bases left unmatched: 16. The CDR3 has 17 amino acids. Germline V gene lookup returns CDR1 SGHTA and CDR2 FQGNSA.

This clonotype was observed once. The chain employs TRBV20-1 and TRBJ1-2, with D possibly TRBD1 on 5 matching bases. Germline loops: CDR1 DFQATT, CDR2 SNEGSKA (reference sequence). The V end was cut by 3 bases, the J end by 4 bases, with 12 bases between. There are 13 residues in the CDR3. CDR3 sequence: CSASMGRFYGYTF. The CDR3 bases are TGCAGTGCTAGCATGGGACGGTTCTATGGCTACACCTTC.

The chain couples TRBV7-8 to TRBJ2-1; D unclear. The CDR3 contains 14 residues. Trimming shortened V by 1 base and J by 9 bases, and 13 bases separated the two germline ends. CDR1 SGHVS and CDR2 FQNEAQ come from the germline V gene. The CDR3 bases are TGTGCCAGCAGCTTAGAGGCCTCGCGTCCTGAGCAGTTCTTC. It encodes CASSLEASRPEQFF.

This clonotype was counted between two and nine times. V is TRBV20-1 and J is TRBJ2-1; TRBD1 matches 8 bases. Germline CDR1 is DFQATT and CDR2 is SNEGSKA (reference sequence). With 2 bases clipped from V and 9 bases from J, the junction kept 12 bases outside the gene matches. CDR3 length: 15 amino acids. The CDR3 nucleotides read TGCAGTGCTAGACGGGACAGGAGCACTCGGGTTGAGCAGTTCTTC. Its translation is CSARRDRSTRVEQFF.

The rearrangement joins TRBV7-6 to TRBJ2-1, with a possible D match to TRBD2 (6 bases). Germline loops: CDR1 SGHVS, CDR2 FNYEAQ. V shed 5 bases and J shed 7 bases, with 18 bases lying between them. This CDR3 is 15 amino acids long. The CDR3 protein is CASSPTSSVGNEQFF. The DNA of the CDR3 is TGTGCCAGCAGCCCGACGTCTAGCGTGGGGAATGAGCAGTTCTTC.